Sequencing of this T cell receptor beta chain was carried out in a study of T cells in Graves' hyperthyroidism and ophthalmopathy. Germline loops: CDR1 MGHRA, CDR2 YSYEKL. With V trimmed by 0 bases and J by 7 bases, 7 bases remained unmatched. This CDR3 contains 16 residues. The definition of stable Graves' hyperthyroidism was no ophthalmopathy progression within 18 months. Diagnosis of hyperthyroidism was new in patients aged 18 to 65, and its duration was under 2 months. Clinical symptoms, serum thyroxine and TRAb, thyroid ultrasound and orbital computed tomography were used for the diagnoses. Template material for amplifying TCR beta CDR3 regions consisted of RNA transcripts. The primer set for the first-round RT-PCR of the TCR CDR3 was HTBI. TCRdb independently ran MiXCR on the multiplex PCR reads; one entry per CDR3 protein. This sample has more than 500,000 distinct CDR3 sequences; about 16% occur once, and the top ten carry around 3.9%.

This clonotype showed up just a few times. The TCR comes from a woman in her twenties or thirties with Graves' hyperthyroidism. This chain links TRBV4-1 with TRBJ2-5, with TRBD2 matching 11 bases. The specimen was blood. CDR3 in amino acids: CASSQEKLAGVGTQYF. The CDR3, as DNA: TGCGCCAGCAGCCAAGAGAAACTAGCGGGAGTTGGGACCCAGTACTTC.